This section outlines one T cell receptor beta chain sequence together with its context. This sample was included in a study of blood T cell repertoires in COVID-19. Looking at the study overall: Some COVID-19 samples were acute and others convalescent; all came from the United States, Italy and Spain. PBMCs, B-cell-depleted T cells, or T cells provided the cDNA or gDNA that made up the material.

Original processing notes: Reference gene primer amplification in the assay estimated nucleated cell counts. Sequencing used immunoSEQ multiplex PCR; TCRdb keeps in-frame clones, though not all of them. The V and J calls and the clone size are those of that table, but D and trimming were determined from the DNA. The sample shows tens of thousands of clones, around nine tenths of them seen only once. The CDR3 spans 16 residues. Per germline, CDR1 LNHDA and CDR2 SQIVND (reference sequence). J was trimmed by 0 bases and V by 5 bases; bases with no gene match: 7. The clonotype comes from a woman of 80 years or more with acute or convalescent COVID-19. V and J are TRBV19 and TRBJ1-5; 7 positions agree with TRBD1. The sequencing input was peripheral blood. The chain's CDR3 is CASSVDRSYSNQPQHF. In DNA, the CDR3 is TGTGCCAGTAGTGTGGACAGGTCCTATAGCAATCAGCCCCAGCATTTT.